These 8 T cell receptor beta chains share one sample of origin, sequenced in a study of blood T cell repertoires in COVID-19. TCRdb's copy holds only in-frame clones and misses some; the assay was immunoSEQ multiplex PCR. The repertoire has more than 150,000 clones, around 87% of them found once; the top ten carry under 0.7%. The sequenced sample was peripheral blood. These receptors were taken from a man aged 55 to 70 with COVID-19, enrolled during active disease.

The chain uses TRBV7-8 and TRBJ1-1; 7 bases agree with TRBD1. The J segment lost 0 bases and the V segment lost 6 bases, leaving 7 bases of the junction unmatched. The CDR3 consists of 15 residues. Germline CDR1 and CDR2: SGHVS and FQNEAQ. Here the CDR3 reads CASRSQGEMNTEAFF. Written as DNA, the CDR3 is TGTGCCAGCAGGTCCCAGGGGGAGATGAACACTGAAGCTTTCTTT.

The chain uses TRBV4-1 and TRBJ1-2, with a possible D match to TRBD1 (5 bases). V gave up 1 base and J gave up 6 bases, with 15 bases separating them. Germline CDR1 MGHRA, CDR2 YSYEKL. This CDR3 spans 15 amino acids. Here the CDR3 DNA reads TGCGCCAGCAGCCAAGGTATTGCCCGGGGGGATGGCTACACCTTC. This codes for CASSQGIARGDGYTF.

The chain has TRBV18 and TRBJ1-6; D might be TRBD1 (5 bases). The CDR3 is made up of 15 amino acids. Germline lookup yields CDR1 KGHSH and CDR2 LQKENI. Trimming removed 3 bases at V and 5 bases at J, with 11 bases between. For the CDR3, the DNA is TGTGCCAGCTCACCCAATAAGGGGAATAATTCACCCCTCCACTTT. This gives the protein CASSPNKGNNSPLHF.

The chain joins TRBV6-2 or TRBV6-3 to TRBJ1-3; D gene uncertain. CDR1 and CDR2 from the germline V gene are MNHEY and SVGEGT. Trimming pared 4 bases from V and 3 bases from J, leaving 13 bases between. The CDR3 contains 15 residues. The CDR3 is CASSSLGGRGNTIYF. The CDR3 nucleotides read TGTGCCAGCAGTTCGCTTGGAGGACGTGGAAACACCATATATTTT.

As DNA, the CDR3 is TGTGCCAGCAGCAAAAGCCCCGGGACTAGCGGGAGTGGTACCTACGAGCAGTACTTC. This encodes CASSKSPGTSGSGTYEQYF. The V and J genes are TRBV11-3 and TRBJ2-7; 14 positions match TRBD2. The CDR3 loop spans 19 amino acids. Germline V gives CDR1 SGHNT, CDR2 YENEEA. Losses at the gene ends were 5 bases for V and 2 bases for J; bases not matched to a gene: 14.

V is TRBV20-1 and J is TRBJ1-4; D not resolved. This CDR3 region has 13 residues. CDR1 is DFQATT, CDR2 SNEGSKA, per germline (reference sequence). Trimming took off 3 bases at V and 5 bases at J, with 10 bases between the two ends. The CDR3 DNA is TGCAGTGCTAGTCCAGGTCAAAATGAAAAACTGTTTTTT. Its protein is CSASPGQNEKLFF.

V usage is TRBV12-3 or TRBV12-4 and J usage is TRBJ1-1; D unresolved. Trimming stripped 5 bases from V and 4 bases from J, with 11 bases between. This CDR3 region has 13 residues. CDR3 in DNA: TGTGCCAGCAGTCCCCGCCAGCGCACTGAAGCTTTCTTT. This translates into CASSPRQRTEAFF.

This chain links TRBV20-1 with TRBJ1-2; D uncertain. Germline V gene lookup returns CDR1 DFQATT and CDR2 SNEGSKA (reference sequence). The length of the CDR3 is 11 residues. V gave up 6 bases and J gave up 4 bases, with 9 bases separating them. This CDR3 is CSAPGVYGYTF. The CDR3 coding sequence is TGCAGTGCCCCTGGAGTCTATGGCTACACCTTC.